The T cell receptor (beta chain) described here comes from a study of cytomegalovirus exposure and HLA in healthy donors. Study results and limitations: V segments that were indistinguishable, TRBV6-2 and TRBV6-3 among them, were omitted from analysis. Presence/absence analysis assumed near-uniform sequencing depth across donors. It was 150 to 200 TCR beta chains that were listed as cytomegalovirus-associated.

The CDR3 contains 15 residues. CDR1 is SGHNT, CDR2 YYREEE, per germline (reference sequence). V gave up 4 bases and J gave up 4 bases; unmatched junction bases: 6. As regards this clone: What it binds is not known.

PCR was performed using 60 Vbeta and 13 Jbeta primers. The data were produced by immunoSEQ multiplex PCR, yet TCRdb's version contains in-frame clones alone and is incomplete. Of roughly 120,000 clones in the sample, roughly 9% are singletons; the top ten hold about 3%. Each donor was nominally healthy when sampled (though unrecorded immune exposures were likely). This receptor was taken from a man aged 30-40 years in good health and CMV-seronegative. Input material: PBMCs. This chain joins TRBV5-4 and TRBJ2-1, with 9 positions matching TRBD2. CDR3 region: CASSPSGRPYNEQFF. DNA for the CDR3: TGTGCCAGCAGCCCAAGCGGGAGGCCGTACAATGAGCAGTTCTTC.